This record covers a single T cell receptor beta chain. Its antigen is currently unknown. The entry originates in a study of T cells in localized non-small cell lung cancer. Study-level results: The greatest T cell clonality was found in uninvolved adjacent lung (higher than in tumor). Density of T cells in blood, when higher, went with longer overall survival. Median detection of top 100 tumor clones in adjacent lung was about 60 clones.

The repertoire was sequenced with immunoSEQ multiplex PCR; TCRdb's copy has only in-frame clones and lacks some. The data show 70,000 to 95,000 clones, about nine tenths seen once. There are 12 residues in the CDR3. Germline CDR1 and CDR2: SQVTM and ANQGSEA. This TCR was recovered from a woman aged 35-75 years with stage II squamous cell lung carcinoma. The chain links TRBV29-1 to TRBJ1-1; D is perhaps TRBD1 (5 bases). Specimen: PBMCs, collected before any cancer treatment. CDR3 sequence (DNA): TGCACCTCGGGACGTGTGAACACTGAAGCTTTCTTT. This encodes CTSGRVNTEAFF.